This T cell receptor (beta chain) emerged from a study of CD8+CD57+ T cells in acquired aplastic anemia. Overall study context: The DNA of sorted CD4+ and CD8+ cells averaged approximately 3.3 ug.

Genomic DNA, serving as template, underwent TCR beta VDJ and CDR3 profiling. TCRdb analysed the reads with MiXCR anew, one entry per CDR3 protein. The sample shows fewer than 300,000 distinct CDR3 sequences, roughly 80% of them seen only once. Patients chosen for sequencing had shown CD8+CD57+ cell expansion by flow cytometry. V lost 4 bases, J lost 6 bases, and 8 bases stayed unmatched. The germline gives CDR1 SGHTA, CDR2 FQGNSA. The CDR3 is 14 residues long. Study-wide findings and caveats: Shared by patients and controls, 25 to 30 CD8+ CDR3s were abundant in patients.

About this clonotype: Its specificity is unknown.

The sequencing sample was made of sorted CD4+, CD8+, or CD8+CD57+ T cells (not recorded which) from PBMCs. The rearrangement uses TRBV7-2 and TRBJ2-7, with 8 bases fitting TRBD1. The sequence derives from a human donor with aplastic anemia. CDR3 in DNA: TGTGCCAGCAGCTCCGGGACAGGATATGGCGAGCAGTACGTC. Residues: CASSSGTGYGEQYV.